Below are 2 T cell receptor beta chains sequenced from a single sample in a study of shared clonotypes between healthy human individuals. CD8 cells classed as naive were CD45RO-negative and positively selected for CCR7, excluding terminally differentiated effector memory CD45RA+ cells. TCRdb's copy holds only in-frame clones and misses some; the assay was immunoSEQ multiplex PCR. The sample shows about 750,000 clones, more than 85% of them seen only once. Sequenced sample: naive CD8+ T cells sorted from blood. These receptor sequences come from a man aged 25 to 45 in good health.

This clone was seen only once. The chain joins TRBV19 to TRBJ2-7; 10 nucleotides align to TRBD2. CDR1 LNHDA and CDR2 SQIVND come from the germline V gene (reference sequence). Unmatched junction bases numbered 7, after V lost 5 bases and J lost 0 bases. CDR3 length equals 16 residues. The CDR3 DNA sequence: TGTGCCAGTAGTTTCCGGACTAGCGGCAACTCCTACGAGCAGTACTTC. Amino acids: CASSFRTSGNSYEQYF.

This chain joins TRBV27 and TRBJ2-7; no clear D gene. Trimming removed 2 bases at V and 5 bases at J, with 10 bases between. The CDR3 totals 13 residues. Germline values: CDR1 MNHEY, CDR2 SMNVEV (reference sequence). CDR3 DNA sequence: TGTGCCAGCAGTTTAGTTGGACCTGACGAGCAGTACTTC. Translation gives CASSLVGPDEQYF.